These T cell receptor beta chains were read from a single sample in a study of T-cell reconstitution after alpha-beta-depleted transplantation in children. MiXCR, applied by TCRdb to the PCR reads, yields one record per CDR3 protein. Altogether 200,000 to 250,000 distinct CDR3 sequences are present, more than 10% being singletons, with the ten largest covering roughly 2.8%. The source material was PBMCs from the stem cell graft donor, sampled from the stem cell graft. These receptors were obtained from a human donor who donated a stem cell graft to a child with acute lymphoblastic leukemia. Both conserved end residues are part of each CDR3. A D gene is named only where the DNA matches it firmly. Size values are once, few and many counts, or a class for expanded clones, and some rows have none.

TRBD2,many,TRBJ2-1,TRBV9,14,TGTGCCAGCAGCGTGGGACTAGCGGGTTATGAGCAGTTCTTC,CASSVGLAGYEQFF
NA,many,TRBJ1-5,TRBV27,14,TGTGCCAGCAGTTTGAGAATAGACAATCAGCCCCAGCATTTT,CASSLRIDNQPQHF
NA,NA,TRBJ2-1,TRBV11-2,14,TGTGCCACATCCCAGCGTAGGGGGAACAATGAGCAGTTCTTC,CATSQRRGNNEQFF
NA,many,TRBJ1-1,TRBV7-9,15,TGTGCCAGCAGCCCCCCTCAGGGCATTAACACTGAAGCTTTCTTT,CASSPPQGINTEAFF
NA,NA,TRBJ2-3,TRBV6-1,15,TGTGCCAGCAGGGAACAGGCCCTCGGCACAGATACGCAGTATTTT,CASREQALGTDTQYF
TRBD1,many,TRBJ1-5,TRBV7-8,17,TGTGCCAGCAGCTCCCCGGGACAGGGGTTATTCAATCAGCCCCAGCATTTT,CASSSPGQGLFNQPQHF
NA,many,TRBJ1-2,TRBV19,16,TGTGCCAGTAGTCGTATCATACAGGGAACGGCGGATGGCTACACCTTC,CASSRIIQGTADGYTF
NA,few,TRBJ1-1,TRBV20-1,16,TGCAGTGCTAGTTTGGGGCCCGGGTGGGCGAACACTGAAGCTTTCTTT,CSASLGPGWANTEAFF
NA,many,TRBJ2-3,TRBV29-1,13,TGCAGCGTAGGGGAAGCCCGCAGGGGTACGCAGTATTTT,CSVGEARRGTQYF
NA,NA,TRBJ2-6,TRBV28,17,TGTGCCAGCAGTCCCCTTAGGGGGGAAACTGGGGCCAACGTCCTGACTTTC,CASSPLRGETGANVLTF